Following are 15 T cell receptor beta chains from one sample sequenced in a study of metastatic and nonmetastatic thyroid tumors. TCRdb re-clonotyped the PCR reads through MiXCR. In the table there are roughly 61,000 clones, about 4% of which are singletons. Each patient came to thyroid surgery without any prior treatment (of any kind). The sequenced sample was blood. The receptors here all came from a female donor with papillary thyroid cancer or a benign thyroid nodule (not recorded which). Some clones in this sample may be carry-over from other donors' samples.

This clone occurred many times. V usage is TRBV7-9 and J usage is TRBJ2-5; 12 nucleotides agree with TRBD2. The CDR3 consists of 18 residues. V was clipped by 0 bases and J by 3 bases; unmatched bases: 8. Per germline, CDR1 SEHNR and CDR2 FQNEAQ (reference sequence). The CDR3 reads CASSLAEGLAGRKETQYF. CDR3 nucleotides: TGTGCCAGCAGCTTAGCGGAAGGACTAGCGGGAAGGAAAGAGACCCAGTACTTC.

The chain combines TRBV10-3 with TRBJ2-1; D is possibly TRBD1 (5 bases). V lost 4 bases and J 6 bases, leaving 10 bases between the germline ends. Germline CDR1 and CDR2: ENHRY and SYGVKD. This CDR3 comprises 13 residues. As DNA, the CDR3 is TGTGCCATCAGTGGAGAAGGGGTCAATGAGCAGTTCTTC. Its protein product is CAISGEGVNEQFF.

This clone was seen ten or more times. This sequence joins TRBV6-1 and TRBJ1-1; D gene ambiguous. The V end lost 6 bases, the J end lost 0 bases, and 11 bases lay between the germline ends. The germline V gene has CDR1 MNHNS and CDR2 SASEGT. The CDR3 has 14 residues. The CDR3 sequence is CASRPPGMNTEAFF. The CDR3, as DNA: TGTGCCAGCAGACCTCCGGGTATGAACACTGAAGCTTTCTTT.

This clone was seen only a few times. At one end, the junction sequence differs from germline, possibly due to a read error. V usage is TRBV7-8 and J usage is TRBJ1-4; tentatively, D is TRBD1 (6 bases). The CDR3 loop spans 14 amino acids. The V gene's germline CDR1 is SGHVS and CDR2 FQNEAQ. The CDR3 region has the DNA TGTGGCAGCATCTTGACAGGTGACAATGAAAAACTGTTTTTT. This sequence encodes CGSILTGDNEKLFF.

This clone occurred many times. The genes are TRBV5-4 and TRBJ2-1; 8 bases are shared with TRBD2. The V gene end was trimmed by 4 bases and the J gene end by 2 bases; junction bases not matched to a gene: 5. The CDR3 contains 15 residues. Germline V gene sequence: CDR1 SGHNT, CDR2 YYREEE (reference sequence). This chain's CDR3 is CASSIGLAPYNEQFF. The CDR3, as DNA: TGTGCCAGCAGCATTGGACTAGCCCCCTACAATGAGCAGTTCTTC.

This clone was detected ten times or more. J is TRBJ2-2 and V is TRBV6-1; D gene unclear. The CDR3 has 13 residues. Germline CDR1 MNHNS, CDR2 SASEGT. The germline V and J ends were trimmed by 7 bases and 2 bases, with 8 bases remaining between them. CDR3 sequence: CASKILNTGELFF. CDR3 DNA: TGTGCCAGCAAGATCTTAAACACCGGGGAGCTGTTTTTT.

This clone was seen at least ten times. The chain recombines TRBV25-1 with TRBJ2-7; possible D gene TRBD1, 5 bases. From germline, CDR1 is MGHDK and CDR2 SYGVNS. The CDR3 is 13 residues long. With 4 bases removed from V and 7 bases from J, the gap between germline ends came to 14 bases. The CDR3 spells CASSGTRAREQYF. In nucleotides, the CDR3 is TGTGCCAGCAGTGGGACAAGGGCTAGGGAGCAGTACTTC.

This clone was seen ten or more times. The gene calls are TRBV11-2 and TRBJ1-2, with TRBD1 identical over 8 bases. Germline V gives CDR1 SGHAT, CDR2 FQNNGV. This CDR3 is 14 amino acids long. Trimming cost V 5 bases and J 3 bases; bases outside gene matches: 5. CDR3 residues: CASSPRDRHYGYTF. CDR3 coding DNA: TGTGCCAGCAGCCCCCGGGACAGGCACTATGGCTACACCTTC.

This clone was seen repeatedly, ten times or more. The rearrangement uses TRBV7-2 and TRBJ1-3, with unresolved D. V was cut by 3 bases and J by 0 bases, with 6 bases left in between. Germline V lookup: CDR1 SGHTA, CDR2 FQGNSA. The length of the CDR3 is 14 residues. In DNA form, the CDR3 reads TGTGCCAGCAGCTTTTTTGACTCTGGAAACACCATATATTTT. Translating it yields CASSFFDSGNTIYF.

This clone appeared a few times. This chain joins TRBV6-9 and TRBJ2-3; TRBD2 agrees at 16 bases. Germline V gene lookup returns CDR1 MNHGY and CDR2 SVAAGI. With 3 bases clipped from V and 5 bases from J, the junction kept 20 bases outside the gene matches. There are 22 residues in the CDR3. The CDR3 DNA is TGTGCCAGCAGTTACCCGGGACAATCTCAGGGACTAGCGGGAGGGGGAGTAGATACGCAGTATTTT. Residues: CASSYPGQSQGLAGGGVDTQYF.

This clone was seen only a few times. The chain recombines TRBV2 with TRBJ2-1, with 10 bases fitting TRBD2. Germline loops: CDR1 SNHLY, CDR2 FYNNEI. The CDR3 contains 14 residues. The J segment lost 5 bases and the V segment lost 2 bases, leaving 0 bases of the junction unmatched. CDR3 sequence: CASSELAGDNEQFF. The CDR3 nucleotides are TGTGCCAGCAGTGAACTAGCGGGAGACAATGAGCAGTTCTTC.

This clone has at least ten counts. This CDR3 reads CASSSYPRDSRYGYTF. CDR3 sequence (DNA): TGTGCCAGCAGTTCCTACCCCCGGGACAGTCGTTATGGCTACACCTTC. The chain uses TRBV6-1 and TRBJ1-2; the match to TRBD1 covers 7 bases. Germline V CDR1 and CDR2: MNHNS, SASEGT. V dropped 5 bases and J dropped 5; count of bases not matched to a gene: 14. The CDR3 has 16 amino acids.

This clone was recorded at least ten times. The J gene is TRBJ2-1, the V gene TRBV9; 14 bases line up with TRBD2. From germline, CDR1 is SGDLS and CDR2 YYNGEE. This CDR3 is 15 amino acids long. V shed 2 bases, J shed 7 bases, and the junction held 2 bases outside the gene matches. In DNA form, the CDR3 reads TGTGCCAGCAGCGTTGGGACTAGCGGGAGTAATGAGCAGTTCTTC. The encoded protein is CASSVGTSGSNEQFF.

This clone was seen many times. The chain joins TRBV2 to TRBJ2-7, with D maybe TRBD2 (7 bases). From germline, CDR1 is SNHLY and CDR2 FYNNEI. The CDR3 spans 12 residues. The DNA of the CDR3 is TGTGCAACGGGGGGCACTTCCTACGAGCAGTACTTC. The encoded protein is CATGGTSYEQYF.

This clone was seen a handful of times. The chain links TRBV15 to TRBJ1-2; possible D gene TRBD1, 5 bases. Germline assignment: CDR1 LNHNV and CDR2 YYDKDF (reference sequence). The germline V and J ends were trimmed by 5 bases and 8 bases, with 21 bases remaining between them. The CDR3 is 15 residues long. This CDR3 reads CATSARERGSIGYTF. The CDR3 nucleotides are TGTGCCACCAGCGCCCGGGAGAGGGGTTCCATAGGCTACACCTTC.